Below are 23 T cell receptor beta chains sequenced from a single sample in a study of T cells in Graves' hyperthyroidism and ophthalmopathy. RNA transcripts served as the template for amplifying TCR beta CDR3 regions. First-round RT-PCR targeting the TCR CDR3 was performed with the HTBI primer set. A single record per CDR3 protein comes from TCRdb applying MiXCR to the multiplex PCR reads. The repertoire holds about 590,000 distinct CDR3 sequences, with about 15% as singletons. Input material: blood. These receptors were taken from a woman between 25 and 40 years old with Graves' hyperthyroidism.

To note about this clonotype: A much larger clone lies a single base off, so this may be a read error. The chain has TRBV6-1 and TRBJ2-1; D is tentatively TRBD1 or TRBD2 (5 bases each). The CDR3 totals 17 residues. V was shortened by 6 bases and J by 7 bases, with 25 bases between the two germline ends. Germline CDR1 MNHNS, CDR2 SASEGT. This chain's CDR3 is CASRGPFTGGRWNEQFF. In DNA, the CDR3 is TGTGCCAGCAGGGGGCCATTTACTGGCGGGCGGTGGAATGAGCAGTTCTTC.

This clonotype was seen repeatedly, ten times or more. This rearrangement joins TRBV4-1 to TRBJ2-7, with 14 bases that match TRBD2. The CDR3 runs to 16 residues. Germline CDR1 reads MGHRA; CDR2 reads YSYEKL. J lost 6 bases, V lost 2 bases, and 6 bases had no gene match. CDR3 DNA: TGCGCCAGCAGCCAACGCCCGGGACTAGCGGGAGTCGAGCAGTACTTC. It codes for CASSQRPGLAGVEQYF.

This clonotype appeared once. CDR3 sequence (DNA): TGTGCCAGTACCGGTGAGACAGCCAATCAGCCCCAGCATTTT. Its protein is CASTGETANQPQHF. The V gene is TRBV19, the J gene TRBJ1-5; D possibly corresponds to TRBD1 (5 bases). The CDR3 totals 14 residues. Germline-derived CDR1 and CDR2 are LNHDA and SQIVND (reference sequence). V was pared by 7 bases and J by 3 bases, with 13 bases between.

At least ten counts were recorded for this clonotype. The rearrangement links TRBV7-9 to TRBJ2-3; possible D gene TRBD1, 6 bases. This CDR3 spans 13 amino acids. Trimming left V 5 bases short and J 5 bases short, with 11 bases between. CDR1 is SEHNR and CDR2 is FQNEAQ in the germline V gene (reference sequence). CDR3 bases: TGTGCCAGCAGCGCGGACAGTAAAGATACGCAGTATTTT. Translating it yields CASSADSKDTQYF.

Here the CDR3 DNA reads TGTGCCGGGTCACAGCGGGAGGTAGATGAGCAGTTCTTC. Protein product: CAGSQREVDEQFF. The chain carries TRBV28 and TRBJ2-1; 9 bases fit TRBD2. CDR3 size: 13 residues. Looked up from germline, CDR1 is MDHEN and CDR2 is SYDVKM. Trimming cost V 11 bases and J 8 bases; bases outside gene matches: 10. Combining the CDR3 with reference TRBV28 and TRBJ2-1 gives the whole variable domain DVKVTQSSRYLVKRTGEKVFLECVQDMDHENMFWYRQDPGLGLRLIYFSYDVKMKEKGDIPEGYSVSREKKERFSLILESASTNQTSMYLCAGSQREVDEQFFGPGTRLTVL.

This clonotype was counted many times. V is TRBV5-6 and J is TRBJ1-3; D is unresolved. Trimming shortened V by 2 bases and J by 1 base, and 4 bases separated the two germline ends. This CDR3 region has 13 residues. Germline CDR1 reads SGHDT; CDR2 reads YYEEEE. The CDR3 loop is CASSFGSGNTIYF. CDR3 DNA sequence: TGTGCCAGCAGCTTCGGTTCTGGAAACACCATATATTTT.

In its sample, this clonotype was seen many times. This chain uses TRBV27 with TRBJ2-3; possible D gene TRBD2, 5 bases. Germline lookup yields CDR1 MNHEY and CDR2 SMNVEV (reference sequence). This CDR3 spans 15 amino acids. V was pared by 3 bases and J by 2 bases, with 12 bases between. The CDR3 region has the DNA TGTGCCAGCAGTTTGCGTGGACTCTACACAGATACGCAGTATTTT. Amino acid sequence: CASSLRGLYTDTQYF.

This clonotype appeared a few times. J is TRBJ2-3 and V is TRBV9; no clear D. V was trimmed by 0 bases and J by 4 bases, leaving 12 bases between them. Germline-derived CDR1 and CDR2 are SGDLS and YYNGEE. The CDR3 loop spans 15 amino acids. CDR3 DNA: TGTGCCAGCAGCGTAGATCCAGCGTCACCAGATACGCAGTATTTT. Protein sequence: CASSVDPASPDTQYF.

This clonotype was picked up a small number of times. It may be a read error: a sequence one base away is much more abundant. The chain couples TRBV10-1 to TRBJ1-5, with D possibly matching TRBD1 (6 bases). This CDR3 is built from 14 residues. Germline V lookup: CDR1 WNHNN, CDR2 SYGVQD (reference sequence). Trimming stripped 6 bases from V and 4 bases from J, with 13 bases between. CDR3 amino acids: CASRALGGNQPQHF. In nucleotides, the CDR3 is TGCGCCAGCAGAGCCCTAGGGGGAAATCAGCCCCAGCATTTT.

This clonotype has only a few counts. The chain carries TRBV7-2 and TRBJ2-7; 7 bases map to TRBD2. The CDR3 contains 24 residues. CDR1 and CDR2 (germline): SGHTA, FQGNSA. The V and J ends lost 2 bases and 3 bases, in that order; junction bases with no gene match: 34. CDR3 loop: CASSLFPGGGPGVGGRDHHYEQYF. Here the CDR3 DNA reads TGTGCCAGCAGCTTATTTCCGGGTGGTGGCCCTGGAGTGGGCGGGAGAGATCACCACTACGAGCAGTACTTC.

This clonotype occurred a few times. The gene calls are TRBV20-1 and TRBJ1-1, with 9 bases lining up with TRBD1. V was pared by 0 bases and J by 4 bases, with 12 bases of the junction left unmatched. The length of the CDR3 is 17 residues. The germline CDR1 and CDR2 sequences are DFQATT and SNEGSKA (reference sequence). The CDR3, as DNA: TGCAGTGCTAGAGATCCGGGACAGGGTTTCGGGGCCACTGAAGCTTTCTTT. It codes for CSARDPGQGFGATEAFF.

At least ten counts were recorded for this clonotype. The rearrangement links TRBV3-1 to TRBJ2-1; 8 bases are a match to TRBD2. Trimming removed 3 bases from V and 5 bases from J; junction bases left unmatched: 12. Germline CDR1 reads LGHDT; CDR2 reads YNNKEL (reference sequence). The CDR3 contains 17 residues. The CDR3 protein is CASSHLRVAGGHNEQFF. As DNA, the CDR3 is TGTGCCAGCAGCCACCTCAGGGTGGCGGGAGGCCACAATGAGCAGTTCTTC.

This clonotype was counted at least ten times. The rearrangement links TRBV18 to TRBJ1-1; D remains unclear. CDR1 is KGHSH, CDR2 LQKENI, per germline. The CDR3 totals 15 residues. Trimming shortened V by 4 bases and J by 1 base, and 13 bases separated the two germline ends. The CDR3 nucleotides are TGTGCCAGCTCACGCAGTGAACTGGGGAACACTGAAGCTTTCTTT. Protein sequence: CASSRSELGNTEAFF.

The genes are TRBV20-1 and TRBJ2-4, with 13 bases fitting TRBD2. Unmatched junction bases numbered 8, after V lost 5 bases and J lost 7 bases. Germline lookup yields CDR1 DFQATT and CDR2 SNEGSKA (reference sequence). CDR3 length: 15 amino acids. The CDR3 nucleotides read TGCAGTGCTCTTAGGGGGACTAGCGGGACGAACATTCAGTACTTC. Amino acids: CSALRGTSGTNIQYF.

This clonotype has at least ten counts. This chain uses TRBV18 with TRBJ1-5; D uncertain. Germline values: CDR1 KGHSH, CDR2 LQKENI. Deletions cut 6 bases from V and 1 base from J, with 10 bases between. The CDR3 contains 14 residues. The CDR3 region is CASSLEDSNQPQHF. DNA of the CDR3: TGTGCCAGCTCCCTGGAGGACAGCAATCAGCCCCAGCATTTT.

The chain links TRBV4-2 to TRBJ2-4; D perhaps matches TRBD2 (5 bases). Trimming pared 0 bases from V and 5 bases from J, leaving 11 bases between. Germline values: CDR1 LGHNA, CDR2 YNFKEQ. The CDR3 covers 15 residues. In DNA, the CDR3 is TGTGCCAGCAGCCAAGAGGGCCAGAGGGAAAACATTCAGTACTTC. This gives the protein CASSQEGQRENIQYF.

This clonotype was detected many times. The genes are TRBV6-1 and TRBJ2-1; D perhaps matches TRBD2 (5 bases). In germline, CDR1 is MNHNS, CDR2 SASEGT. Trimming removed 2 bases from V and 8 bases from J, with 16 bases in between. This CDR3 region has 15 residues. The CDR3 DNA is TGTGCCAGCAGTGAATTGGGCGGGTCCGGGGATGAGCAGTTCTTC. This sequence encodes CASSELGGSGDEQFF.

The rearrangement joins TRBV13 to TRBJ2-1; 10 bases fit TRBD2. The CDR3 is 17 residues long. Germline CDR1 is PRHDT and CDR2 is FYEKMQ (reference sequence). J lost 5 bases, V lost 0 bases, and 7 bases had no gene match. The DNA of the CDR3 is TGTGCCAGCAGCTTAGGCCGCAGACTAGCGGGCAACAATGAGCAGTTCTTC. Translated, it gives CASSLGRRLAGNNEQFF.

This clonotype was observed many times. The chain employs TRBV28 and TRBJ2-7, with TRBD1 identical over 7 bases. The CDR3 runs 14 residues. Trimming cost V 6 bases and J 2 bases; bases outside gene matches: 7. Germline lookup yields CDR1 MDHEN and CDR2 SYDVKM. The CDR3 DNA reads as TGTGCCAGCAGCTACCACAGGGGTCCCTACGAGCAGTACTTC. Amino acid sequence: CASSYHRGPYEQYF.

This clonotype was counted ten times or more. The chain carries TRBV11-2 and TRBJ2-7; D is perhaps TRBD1 (5 bases). Germline V gene sequence: CDR1 SGHAT, CDR2 FQNNGV. This CDR3 has 15 amino acids. V was pared by 6 bases and J by 4 bases, with 19 bases between. CDR3 loop: CASRPTAGAPYEQYF. The CDR3 nucleotides are TGTGCCAGCAGACCTACGGCTGGGGCCCCGTACGAGCAGTACTTC.

In nucleotides, the CDR3 is TGCAGTGCTAGGTTACCACTAGCGGGAGAGCGCGGGCAGTACTTC. The encoded protein is CSARLPLAGERGQYF. This sequence joins TRBV20-1 and TRBJ2-7, with 11 bases that match TRBD2. CDR1 and CDR2 from the germline V gene are DFQATT and SNEGSKA (reference sequence). The CDR3 runs 15 residues. V lost 3 bases and J lost 9; bases outside the gene matches: 13.

This clonotype was detected ten times or more. This chain connects TRBV12-3 or TRBV12-4 to TRBJ2-1; perhaps TRBD2 as D (6 bases). The CDR3 is made up of 16 amino acids. V lost 6 bases, J lost 8 bases, and 23 bases lay in between. This chain's CDR3 is CASSAWGSRSSDEQFF. In nucleotides, the CDR3 is TGTGCCAGCAGCGCGTGGGGGTCTAGGTCTAGCGATGAGCAGTTCTTC.

This clonotype has ten or more counts. The chain is built from TRBV6-5 and TRBJ2-3; D call uncertain. There are 15 residues in the CDR3. Trimming removed 2 bases from V and 4 bases from J, with 13 bases in between. Looked up from germline, CDR1 is MNHEY and CDR2 is SVGAGI. For the CDR3, the DNA is TGTGCCAGCAGTTACGCGTCCGGCCGTTCAGATACGCAGTATTTT. Protein: CASSYASGRSDTQYF.